The 27 T cell receptor beta chains below were found in one sample sequenced in a study of T cells in Graves' hyperthyroidism and ophthalmopathy (dated by TCRdb to 2018 to 2020). The library was made by multiplex PCR. This sample was sequenced with an Illumina HiSeq 2000. The TCR beta CDR3 regions were amplified from the RNA transcripts. For the first round of RT-PCR on the TCR CDR3, the HTBI primer set was used together with the Qiagen OneStep RT-PCR kit. The raw public reads went through TCRdb reprocessing: fastp at Q25, MiXCR clone calling, in-frame beta chains kept. Merged by CDR3 protein, the rows form single entries marked with the most common genes and DNA. The sample table contains over 350,000 distinct CDR3 sequences; only one count was recorded for 11% to 15% of them. 25% to 30% of the sample is held by the ten biggest clonotypes. The sequenced sample consisted of blood. These receptors all stem from a man aged 45-60 years with Graves' ophthalmopathy.

This clonotype was counted only a few times. This rearrangement joins TRBV5-1 to TRBJ2-1; D uncertain. The ends were cut back, 5 bases at V and 1 base at J, with 7 bases in the middle. Per the germline V gene, CDR1 is SGHRS and CDR2 is YFSETQ. CDR3 length: 13 amino acids. CDR3 in DNA: TGCGCCAGCAGGGAGAGTTCCTACAATGAGCAGTTCTTC. Translation: CASRESSYNEQFF.

In this sample, this clonotype turned up many times. This rearrangement joins TRBV6-1 to TRBJ2-6, with TRBD2 as a possible D gene (5 bases). Germline CDR1 and CDR2: MNHNS and SASEGT. CDR3 length: 17 amino acids. Trimming pared 5 bases from V and 0 bases from J, leaving 14 bases between. The chain's CDR3 is CASSTTGTSSGANVLTF. In DNA form, the CDR3 reads TGTGCCAGCAGTACCACTGGAACTAGCTCTGGGGCCAACGTCCTGACTTTC.

This chain uses TRBV6-1 with TRBJ1-5; D call uncertain. V gave up 6 bases and J gave up 4 bases, with 16 bases separating them. Germline values: CDR1 MNHNS, CDR2 SASEGT. The CDR3 is 15 amino acids. The CDR3 coding sequence is TGTGCCAGCAGAAGCGTTTTTCGAGGGAATCAGCCCCAGCATTTT. Its translation is CASRSVFRGNQPQHF.

The V and J genes are TRBV27 and TRBJ2-5; no clear D gene. The CDR3 is 10 amino acids. Germline loops: CDR1 MNHEY, CDR2 SMNVEV (reference sequence). With 8 bases removed from V and 6 bases from J, the gap between germline ends came to 7 bases. The CDR3 is CASPGKTQYF. CDR3 nucleotide sequence: TGTGCCAGCCCTGGGAAGACCCAGTACTTC.

In this sample, this clonotype turned up many times. V is TRBV3-1 and J is TRBJ2-7; a weak D match, TRBD1 (5 bases). Per germline, CDR1 LGHDT and CDR2 YNNKEL (reference sequence). This CDR3 has 11 residues. V lost 4 bases, J lost 6 bases, and 7 bases lay in between. The CDR3 loop reads CASSPGREQYF. DNA for the CDR3: TGTGCCAGCAGCCCAGGGCGCGAGCAGTACTTC.

The V gene is TRBV24-1, the J gene TRBJ2-5, with a tentative D call TRBD2 (5 bases). V dropped 4 bases and J dropped 2 bases, with 13 bases sitting between them. Germline V gene sequence: CDR1 KGHDR, CDR2 SFDVKD. The length of the CDR3 is 15 residues. The CDR3 DNA follows: TGTGCCACCAGTGACTTCCGGGGAGAACAAGAGACCCAGTACTTC. This gives the protein CATSDFRGEQETQYF.

J is TRBJ2-5 and V is TRBV29-1; perhaps TRBD1 as D (5 bases). V shed 0 bases and J shed 4 bases, with 15 bases lying between them. Germline assignment: CDR1 SQVTM and CDR2 ANQGSEA. This CDR3 is built from 15 residues. The CDR3 region has the DNA TGCAGCGTTGAAGATGTCCAGGGTATGGCAGAGACCCAGTACTTC. This gives the protein CSVEDVQGMAETQYF.

Concerning this clonotype: Given the absence of the conserved phenylalanine or tryptophan at the CDR3 end, a read error is likely. The chain recombines TRBV20-1 with TRBJ2-2; 13 positions agree with TRBD2. Germline trimming cut 2 bases from V and 6 bases from J; bases unmatched to any gene: 6. CDR1 DFQATT and CDR2 SNEGSKA come from the germline V gene (reference sequence). The CDR3 has 16 amino acids. CDR3 protein: CSARLTSGRAAGELFL. CDR3 DNA: TGCAGTGCTAGACTAACTAGCGGGAGGGCTGCCGGGGAGCTGTTTCTT.

On this clonotype: Just one base apart from a much larger clone, this may be a read error. The chain couples TRBV11-1 to TRBJ2-3, with D hard to call. V was cut by 4 bases and J by 4 bases, with 15 bases left in between. In germline, CDR1 is SGHAT, CDR2 FQDESV (reference sequence). This CDR3 comprises 15 residues. CDR3 bases: TGTGCCAGCAGCTCCCCAGTAGCCGGCGCAGATACGCAGTATTTT. Amino acids: CASSSPVAGADTQYF.

This clonotype was counted ten times or more. This chain uses TRBV20-1 with TRBJ1-1; TRBD1 is a possible D gene (6 bases). This CDR3 comprises 12 residues. V was pared by 3 bases and J by 7 bases, with 12 bases between. Germline CDR1 is DFQATT and CDR2 is SNEGSKA (reference sequence). CDR3 nucleotides: TGCAGTGCTAGTGACGAGGGGGTTGAAGCTTTCTTT. Translated: CSASDEGVEAFF.

This clonotype was counted many times. This chain joins TRBV5-1 and TRBJ2-7; TRBD1 matches 12 bases. The CDR3 runs to 15 residues. V shed 3 bases and J 7 bases; nucleotides not matched to a gene: 8. The germline V gene has CDR1 SGHRS and CDR2 YFSETQ. Here the CDR3 reads CASSYGTGGAYEQYF. CDR3 nucleotides: TGCGCCAGCAGCTACGGGACAGGGGGCGCTTATGAGCAGTACTTC. The full variable domain, rest sourced from reference TRBV5-1 and TRBJ2-7, is KAGVTQTPRYLIKTRGQQVTLSCSPISGHRSVSWYQQTPGQGLQFLFEYFSETQRNKGNFPGRFSGRQFSNSRSEMNVSTLELGDSALYLCASSYGTGGAYEQYFGPGTRLTVT.

This clonotype was detected many times. V and J are TRBV12-3 or TRBV12-4 and TRBJ2-7, with 9 bases matching TRBD2. The V and J ends lost 2 bases and 4 bases, in that order; junction bases with no gene match: 12. This CDR3 comprises 17 residues. The CDR3 loop is CASSLRAGGHLAYEQYF. For the CDR3, the DNA is TGTGCCAGCAGTTTACGAGCGGGAGGCCATCTAGCGTACGAGCAGTACTTC.

The chain combines TRBV29-1 with TRBJ2-5; D is uncertain. The V gene's germline CDR1 is SQVTM and CDR2 ANQGSEA. CDR3 length: 14 amino acids. Trimming took 1 base from V and 7 from J, leaving 16 bases between them. CDR3 DNA: TGCAGCGTTGAAGTTGGGGTGGGCAAAGGGACCCAGTACTTC. Translated: CSVEVGVGKGTQYF. Full variable domain (outside the CDR3, taken from reference TRBV29-1 and TRBJ2-5): SAVISQKPSRDICQRGTSLTIQCQVDSQVTMMFWYRQQPGQSLTLIATANQGSEATYESGFVIDKFPISRPNLTFSTLTVSNMSPEDSSIYLCSVEVGVGKGTQYFGPGTRLLVL.

There are many counts of this clonotype. J is TRBJ2-1 and V is TRBV24-1, with 9 positions matching TRBD2. The CDR3 totals 15 residues. Germline values: CDR1 KGHDR, CDR2 SFDVKD. J lost 7 bases, V lost 5 bases, and 8 bases had no gene match. The CDR3 spells CATSVSGSMGNEQFF. CDR3 nucleotides: TGTGCCACCAGTGTTAGCGGGAGCATGGGGAATGAGCAGTTCTTC.

Many counts were recorded for this clonotype. The rearrangement uses TRBV20-1 and TRBJ1-1; 10 nucleotides agree with TRBD1. Trimming at V came to 0 bases and at J to 3 bases, leaving 10 bases not matched to a gene. The CDR3 is made up of 17 amino acids. Germline values: CDR1 DFQATT, CDR2 SNEGSKA (reference sequence). The CDR3 reads CSARDQDRGRADTEAFF. The CDR3 DNA sequence: TGCAGTGCTAGAGATCAAGACAGGGGGCGGGCGGACACTGAAGCTTTCTTT.

This chain joins TRBV29-1 and TRBJ2-3; 13 nucleotides match TRBD2. The junction had 13 bases not matched to a gene; V was cut back by 0 bases and J by 4 bases. Germline CDR1 SQVTM, CDR2 ANQGSEA. This CDR3 contains 19 residues. The CDR3 spells CSVEDLRGTSGKSADTQYF. The CDR3 DNA is TGCAGCGTTGAAGATCTTAGGGGGACTAGCGGGAAATCAGCAGATACGCAGTATTTT.

In its sample, this clonotype was seen many times. V is TRBV7-2 and J is TRBJ2-1; 7 nucleotides match TRBD2. This CDR3 is 15 amino acids long. V lost 2 bases to trimming and J lost 2 bases; unmatched junction nucleotides: 3. Germline values: CDR1 SGHTA, CDR2 FQGNSA. CDR3 protein: CASSLSGRAYNEQFF. The DNA for the CDR3 is TGTGCCAGCAGCTTAAGTGGGAGGGCCTACAATGAGCAGTTCTTC.

The J gene is TRBJ2-7, the V gene TRBV29-1, with 9 bases matching TRBD2. V gave up 4 bases and J gave up 2 bases; unmatched junction bases: 0. Germline V CDR1 and CDR2: SQVTM, ANQGSEA. This CDR3 is built from 12 residues. The CDR3 region has the DNA TGCAGCGTTGGGACTAGCGCCTACGAGCAGTACTTC. Translated: CSVGTSAYEQYF.

The V and J genes are TRBV28 and TRBJ1-2, with 9 bases matching TRBD1. The ends lost 6 bases at V and 7 bases at J; junction bases unmatched: 12. The CDR3 totals 15 residues. In germline, CDR1 is MDHEN, CDR2 SYDVKM. CDR3 in DNA: TGTGCCAGCAGGAGACAGGGGGGGGGGGGGTTTGGCTACACCTTC. Translated: CASRRQGGGGFGYTF.

This clonotype was detected many times. The chain is built from TRBV5-1 and TRBJ2-3, with D possibly being TRBD1 or TRBD2 (5 bases each). This CDR3 is built from 13 residues. From germline, CDR1 is SGHRS and CDR2 YFSETQ. V gave up 9 bases and J gave up 2 bases, with 13 bases separating them. The CDR3 protein is CATRRDATDTQYF. CDR3 nucleotide sequence: TGCGCCACCAGACGGGACGCCACAGATACGCAGTATTTT.

This clonotype was seen many times. V is TRBV9 and J is TRBJ2-7, with a possible D match to TRBD2 (6 bases). Trimming shortened V by 2 bases and J by 6 bases, and 21 bases separated the two germline ends. CDR3 length: 16 amino acids. Germline assignment: CDR1 SGDLS and CDR2 YYNGEE. CDR3 nucleotide sequence: TGTGCCAGCAGCGTGGGGACTGAGCTAGTCCCAGGCGAGCAGTACTTC. Its translation: CASSVGTELVPGEQYF.

The chain is built from TRBV7-8 and TRBJ2-7; a weak D match, TRBD2 (6 bases). V dropped 1 base and J dropped 2 bases, with 18 bases sitting between them. This CDR3 comprises 17 residues. Germline V gene sequence: CDR1 SGHVS, CDR2 FQNEAQ. The CDR3 is CASSLVASRGKPYEQYF. CDR3 bases: TGTGCCAGCAGCTTAGTTGCGAGCCGCGGGAAACCCTACGAGCAGTACTTC.

This clonotype came up many times. CDR3 sequence (DNA): TGTGCCAGCAGCTTGGAGTTTAGGACCAACACTGAAGCTTTCTTT. The encoded protein is CASSLEFRTNTEAFF. The rearrangement uses TRBV5-6 and TRBJ1-1; no clear D. CDR1 and CDR2 (germline): SGHDT, YYEEEE. The germline V and J ends were trimmed by 0 bases and 2 bases, with 11 bases remaining between them. The CDR3 has 15 amino acids.

This clonotype was counted many times. The genes are TRBV14 and TRBJ2-5; perhaps TRBD1 as D (6 bases). CDR1 is SGHDN and CDR2 is FVKESK in the germline V gene. This CDR3 has 14 residues. V was trimmed by 2 bases and J by 7 bases, leaving 14 bases between them. CDR3 sequence reads: CASSQSGRGTTQYF. The CDR3 coding sequence is TGTGCCAGCAGCCAATCCGGCAGGGGAACGACCCAGTACTTC.

This clonotype was picked up a small number of times. The chain carries TRBV7-9 and TRBJ2-3; no firm D call. Germline V lookup: CDR1 SEHNR, CDR2 FQNEAQ (reference sequence). There are 15 residues in the CDR3. With 5 bases removed from V and 3 bases from J, the gap between germline ends came to 15 bases. DNA for the CDR3: TGTGCCAGCAGCCAAAATGGCGGAATAACAGATACGCAGTATTTT. Translation: CASSQNGGITDTQYF.

There are many counts of this clonotype. The V call is TRBV27, the J call TRBJ2-1, with 11 positions matching TRBD2. CDR1 is MNHEY, CDR2 SMNVEV, per germline (reference sequence). The CDR3 is made up of 15 amino acids. V shed 2 bases, J shed 6 bases, and the junction held 3 bases outside the gene matches. The CDR3 reads CASSLIAGGFNEQFF. DNA for the CDR3: TGTGCCAGCAGTTTAATAGCGGGAGGGTTCAATGAGCAGTTCTTC.

This clonotype was seen many times. This chain joins TRBV7-9 and TRBJ2-5; D unclear. The CDR3 sequence is 14 residues long. Trimming shortened V by 5 bases and J by 1 base, and 11 bases separated the two germline ends. The germline gives CDR1 SEHNR, CDR2 FQNEAQ (reference sequence). CDR3 nucleotides: TGTGCCAGCAGCCGTGACCGGACCCAAGAGACCCAGTACTTC. It translates to CASSRDRTQETQYF.